This is a list of T cell receptor beta chains from one sample in a study of blood T cell repertoires in COVID-19. Data came from immunoSEQ multiplex PCR; TCRdb stores just in-frame clones and leaves some out. This table has approximately 240,000 clones, under 85% appearing once. The sample consisted of peripheral blood. The receptors stem from a human donor in a cohort sampled during active COVID-19. Both conserved end residues are part of each CDR3. The D gene is left open where the match is weak. Size tells how often a clone was seen (once, few, many) or the class of an expanded clone, and some rows leave it out.

TRBJ2-3 TRBD2 TRBV9 15 - CASSVGGGAADTQYF TGTGCCAGCAGCGTAGGCGGGGGGGCGGCAGATACGCAGTATTTT
TRBJ1-6 - TRBV3-1/TRBV3-2 15 many CASSHNPDSNSPLHF TGTGCCAGCAGCCATAACCCGGACTCTAATTCACCCCTCCACTTT
TRBJ2-1 TRBD2 TRBV6-4 13 - CASSPAGVNEQFF TGTGCCAGCAGTCCAGCGGGAGTAAATGAGCAGTTCTTC
TRBJ2-2 TRBD1 TRBV19 14 - CASSFGTGTGELFF TGTGCCAGTAGCTTCGGGACAGGCACCGGGGAGCTGTTTTTT
TRBJ2-5 TRBD2 TRBV10-2 13 - CATTSGGPGVKYF TGCGCCACGACTAGCGGGGGGCCAGGAGTCAAGTACTTC
TRBJ2-3 - TRBV5-1 13 - CASTLNEGDTQYF TGCGCCAGCACCTTGAATGAGGGAGATACGCAGTATTTT
TRBJ2-7 - TRBV2 14 - CASSEQSAPYEQYF TGTGCCAGCAGTGAACAGTCCGCCCCCTACGAGCAGTACTTC
TRBJ2-5 - TRBV24-1 12 - CATSVGQGGQYF TGTGCCACCAGTGTTGGGCAGGGGGGCCAGTACTTC
TRBJ1-2 - TRBV4-2 15 - CASSLPGARNYGYTF TGTGCCAGCAGCCTTCCAGGGGCGCGTAACTATGGCTACACCTTC
TRBJ1-1 - TRBV12-5 16 - CASGLVRGAMNTEAFF TGTGCTAGTGGTTTGGTACGGGGAGCTATGAACACTGAAGCTTTCTTT
TRBJ2-1 - TRBV7-2 13 - CASTVSRDNEQFF TGTGCCAGCACCGTGAGCAGGGACAATGAGCAGTTCTTC
TRBJ2-7 TRBD1 TRBV5-1 15 once CASSAGQGAIGEQYF TGCGCCAGCAGCGCGGGACAGGGGGCAATCGGGGAGCAGTACTTC
TRBJ2-7 - TRBV19 15 - CASSYRTALSYEQYF TGTGCCAGTAGTTACCGGACAGCCCTCTCCTACGAGCAGTACTTC
TRBJ2-5 - TRBV9 15 - CASSPLSEGLGTQYF TGTGCCAGCAGCCCCCTGTCGGAGGGCCTGGGGACCCAGTACTTC
TRBJ2-3 TRBD2 TRBV3-1/TRBV3-2 16 - CASSQGVAGSTDTQYF TGTGCCAGCAGCCAAGGGGTAGCGGGAAGCACAGATACGCAGTATTTT
TRBJ1-2 - TRBV5-6 12 once CASGRGRDGYTF TGTGCCAGCGGTAGGGGGAGGGATGGCTACACCTTC